Each of the 27 T cell receptor beta chains below was sequenced from the same sample in a study of glioma-infiltrating T cells after dendritic cell vaccination. Method: immunoSEQ multiplex PCR; TCRdb's copy keeps in-frame clones and lacks some. The data show roughly 100,000 clones, about four fifths seen once. The sequences come from blood, collected before dendritic cell vaccination. The receptors were gathered from a human donor with glioblastoma.

This clone was found once. The chain is built from TRBV27 and TRBJ1-3; D gene uncertain. The CDR3 has 17 residues. The V gene lost 2 bases and the J gene lost 0 bases, with 14 bases spanning the gap. Germline CDR1 and CDR2: MNHEY and SMNVEV (reference sequence). As DNA, the CDR3 is TGTGCCAGCAGTTTACCCTTGGAGGAAAACTCTGGAAACACCATATATTTT. Encoded protein: CASSLPLEENSGNTIYF.

In regard to this clone: One end of the junction fails to match germline, which may point to a read error. This rearrangement joins TRBV6-5 to TRBJ2-7; D may be TRBD1 (6 bases). Germline CDR1 MNHEY, CDR2 SVGAGI. CDR3 size: 10 residues. This CDR3 reads CASSDRQVGF. For the CDR3, the DNA is TGTGCCAGCAGTGATCGACAGGTTGGCTTC.

The J gene is TRBJ1-6, the V gene TRBV19, with TRBD1 as a possible D gene (6 bases). The CDR3 contains 16 residues. V was shortened by 4 bases and J by 10 bases, with 20 bases between the two germline ends. Germline loops: CDR1 LNHDA, CDR2 SQIVND (reference sequence). The CDR3 DNA reads as TGTGCCAGTAGTACCCCGACAGGAGGATTTGCGTCACCCCTCCACTTT. This gives the protein CASSTPTGGFASPLHF.

This clone appeared a single time. The chain employs TRBV7-9 and TRBJ1-2; D call uncertain. The germline CDR1 and CDR2 sequences are SEHNR and FQNEAQ (reference sequence). CDR3 length equals 14 residues. V shed 2 bases and J shed 5 bases, with 12 bases lying between them. Written as DNA, the CDR3 is TGTGCCAGCAGCTTAATTGCAGGCGCATATGGCTACACCTTC. This codes for CASSLIAGAYGYTF.

V gene TRBV5-5 combines with J gene TRBJ2-7, with D tentatively TRBD1 (5 bases). Trimming stripped 0 bases from V and 1 base from J, with 20 bases between. Germline V gene data show CDR1 as SGHKS and CDR2 as YYEKEE (reference sequence). CDR3 size: 18 residues. CDR3 amino acids: CASSLGGLGWGVSYEQYF. CDR3 nucleotides: TGTGCCAGCAGCTTGGGGGGCCTGGGGTGGGGTGTGTCCTACGAGCAGTACTTC. The variable domain in full, completed from reference TRBV5-5 and TRBJ2-7, reads DAGVTQSPTHLIKTRGQQVTLRCSPISGHKSVSWYQQVLGQGPQFIFQYYEKEERGRGNFPDRFSARQFPNYSSELNVNALLLGDSALYLCASSLGGLGWGVSYEQYFGPGTRLTVT.

V usage is TRBV10-3 and J usage is TRBJ2-7; D is perhaps TRBD2 (6 bases). Per the germline V gene, CDR1 is ENHRY and CDR2 is SYGVKD. V lost 4 bases, J lost 0 bases, and 7 bases lay in between. This CDR3 is 13 amino acids long. CDR3 sequence: CAISGGDSYEQYF. The CDR3 DNA is TGTGCCATCAGTGGGGGGGACTCCTACGAGCAGTACTTC.

V gene TRBV19 combines with J gene TRBJ1-2; 8 bases map to TRBD1. Germline assignment: CDR1 LNHDA and CDR2 SQIVND (reference sequence). V trimming: 6 bases; J trimming: 8 bases; junction bases outside the gene matches: 8. This CDR3 is 13 amino acids long. CDR3 sequence reads: CASRTGTGWGYTF. CDR3 DNA sequence: TGTGCCAGTAGAACCGGGACAGGATGGGGCTACACCTTC. The entire variable domain, with the rest obtained from reference TRBV19 and TRBJ1-2, is as follows: DGGITQSPKYLFRKEGQNVTLSCEQNLNHDAMYWYRQDPGQGLRLIYYSQIVNDFQKGDIAEGYSVSREKKESFPLTVTSAQKNPTAFYLCASRTGTGWGYTFGSGTRLTVV.

The rearrangement uses TRBV6-5 and TRBJ1-1; 7 nucleotides agree with TRBD1. The CDR3 consists of 13 residues. Germline V lookup: CDR1 MNHEY, CDR2 SVGAGI. Unmatched junction bases numbered 12, after V lost 7 bases and J lost 10 bases. The CDR3 DNA reads as TGTGCCAGCACCAGAGTTAGGGGGCGATTAGCTTTCTTT. It encodes CASTRVRGRLAFF.

The chain combines TRBV2 with TRBJ1-2; D is undetermined. Trimming removed 7 bases at V and 3 bases at J, with 18 bases between. This CDR3 region has 15 residues. The germline V gene encodes CDR1 SNHLY and CDR2 FYNNEI. CDR3 coding DNA: TGTGCCAGCACCCCGATAGGAGGAATTTACTATGGCTACACCTTC. Its protein product is CASTPIGGIYYGYTF.

This chain uses TRBV14 with TRBJ2-5; TRBD2 agrees at 12 bases. Trimming at V came to 1 base and at J to 4 bases, leaving 4 bases not matched to a gene. CDR1 is SGHDN and CDR2 is FVKESK in the germline V gene. The CDR3 sequence is 16 residues long. This chain's CDR3 is CASSQGATSGGETQYF. CDR3 nucleotide sequence: TGTGCCAGCAGCCAAGGAGCGACTAGCGGGGGAGAGACCCAGTACTTC.

This chain joins TRBV6-1 and TRBJ2-7, with D tentatively TRBD1 (5 bases). Germline CDR1 MNHNS, CDR2 SASEGT. The germline V and J ends were trimmed by 5 bases and 0 bases, with 11 bases remaining between them. The CDR3 has 14 residues. In DNA form, the CDR3 reads TGTGCCAGCAGTAAGACAGTTATCTCCTACGAGCAGTACTTC. Translating it yields CASSKTVISYEQYF.

This chain links TRBV4-2 with TRBJ1-1; 7 nucleotides match TRBD1. Per the germline V gene, CDR1 is LGHNA and CDR2 is YNFKEQ. J gave up 5 bases and V 0 bases, and 12 bases lay outside the gene matches. There are 17 residues in the CDR3. The CDR3 coding sequence is TGTGCCAGCAGCCAAGATACCGCCGAGGGGGCGAGTACTGAAGCTTTCTTT. Translating it yields CASSQDTAEGASTEAFF.

This clone appeared a single time. V usage is TRBV7-9 and J usage is TRBJ1-1; perhaps TRBD1 as D (6 bases). Germline V gene lookup returns CDR1 SEHNR and CDR2 FQNEAQ (reference sequence). The CDR3 contains 14 residues. V gave up 3 bases and J gave up 7 bases, with 15 bases separating them. As DNA, the CDR3 is TGTGCCAGCAGCTTTGAGGGACGACAGGATGAAGCTTTCTTT. It encodes CASSFEGRQDEAFF.

V and J are TRBV6-6 and TRBJ1-3; 8 bases fit TRBD1. After removal of 5 bases from V and 4 bases from J, the junction contained 4 bases not matched to a gene. This CDR3 contains 14 residues. Germline V gives CDR1 MNHNY, CDR2 SVGAGI (reference sequence). CDR3: CASSLQGAGNTIYF. CDR3 coding DNA: TGTGCCAGCAGTCTCCAGGGGGCCGGAAACACCATATATTTT.

The chain recombines TRBV4-1 with TRBJ2-5, with 8 bases identical to TRBD1. Germline assignment: CDR1 MGHRA and CDR2 YSYEKL. The CDR3 has 15 residues. After removal of 1 base from V and 5 bases from J, the junction contained 6 bases not matched to a gene. CDR3 DNA sequence: TGCGCCAGCAGCCAAGCCGCAGGGGGCGTTGAGACCCAGTACTTC. Translating it yields CASSQAAGGVETQYF.

This clone was seen just once. V and J are TRBV7-2 and TRBJ2-7, with TRBD1 matching 9 bases. The V segment lost 5 bases and the J segment 1 base; nucleotides outside the gene matches: 9. The CDR3 length is 16 residues. The germline gives CDR1 SGHTA, CDR2 FQGNSA. In DNA, the CDR3 is TGTGCCAGCAGCCTTTCGGGTGGGACAGGGTCCTACGAGCAGTACTTC. Its protein product is CASSLSGGTGSYEQYF.

This chain joins TRBV5-6 and TRBJ2-1; 8 bases fit TRBD2. Germline-derived CDR1 and CDR2 are SGHDT and YYEEEE. The J segment lost 4 bases and the V segment lost 0 bases, leaving 3 bases of the junction unmatched. The CDR3 runs to 15 residues. The CDR3 DNA reads as TGTGCCAGCAGCTTGGCTCTAGCGGGTTACAATGAGCAGTTCTTC. Its translation is CASSLALAGYNEQFF.

In DNA form, the CDR3 reads TGTGCCAGCAGCTTAAGCCGACAGGGTGATGGCTACACCTTC. The encoded protein is CASSLSRQGDGYTF. This chain uses TRBV13 with TRBJ1-2, with 7 bases fitting TRBD1. Germline CDR1 PRHDT, CDR2 FYEKMQ (reference sequence). This CDR3 spans 14 amino acids. The ends lost 2 bases at V and 6 bases at J; junction bases unmatched: 6.

The chain employs TRBV6-1 and TRBJ2-5; a weak D match, TRBD1 (6 bases). CDR1 is MNHNS and CDR2 is SASEGT in the germline V gene. Trimming took off 7 bases at V and 4 bases at J, with 13 bases between the two ends. This CDR3 spans 13 amino acids. The CDR3 protein is CASNLQGPETQYF. The CDR3 DNA sequence: TGTGCCAGCAACTTACAGGGCCCAGAGACCCAGTACTTC.

The chain is built from TRBV5-4 and TRBJ2-2; no reliable D call. The CDR3 is made up of 11 amino acids. The germline V gene encodes CDR1 SGHNT and CDR2 YYREEE (reference sequence). Trimming took off 1 base at V and 8 bases at J, with 3 bases between the two ends. DNA for the CDR3: TGTGCCAGCAGCTTGCAGGGGGAGCTGTTTTTT. Amino acid sequence: CASSLQGELFF.

V gene TRBV11-2 combines with J gene TRBJ2-3; tentatively, D is TRBD2 (7 bases). Germline V lookup: CDR1 SGHAT, CDR2 FQNNGV. The CDR3 extends over 15 amino acids. The V gene lost 4 bases and the J gene lost 5 bases, with 16 bases spanning the gap. Here the CDR3 DNA reads TGTGCCAGCAGCTCCCTAGCCGGGGGGCAAGATACGCAGTATTTT. This gives the protein CASSSLAGGQDTQYF.

V gene TRBV19 combines with J gene TRBJ2-3; 8 bases align to TRBD2. The V and J ends lost 1 base and 5 bases, in that order; junction bases with no gene match: 5. CDR1 and CDR2 (germline): LNHDA, SQIVND (reference sequence). The CDR3 is 15 amino acids. The CDR3 reads CASSIVAGGGDTQYF. CDR3 coding DNA: TGTGCCAGTAGTATAGTCGCGGGGGGTGGAGATACGCAGTATTTT. Supplemented by reference TRBV19 and TRBJ2-3, the full variable domain reads DGGITQSPKYLFRKEGQNVTLSCEQNLNHDAMYWYRQDPGQGLRLIYYSQIVNDFQKGDIAEGYSVSREKKESFPLTVTSAQKNPTAFYLCASSIVAGGGDTQYFGPGTRLTVL.

This clone came up once. The gene calls are TRBV9 and TRBJ2-2, with TRBD2 matching 14 bases. CDR1 SGDLS and CDR2 YYNGEE come from the germline V gene. The junction had 9 bases not matched to a gene; V was cut back by 5 bases and J by 9 bases. This CDR3 is 16 amino acids long. The CDR3 loop reads CASSGRLAGGIRELFF. CDR3 nucleotides: TGTGCCAGCAGTGGAAGACTAGCGGGGGGGATCCGGGAGCTGTTTTTT.

The chain links TRBV6-1 to TRBJ2-5; D might be TRBD1 (5 bases). The germline V and J ends were trimmed by 4 bases and 7 bases, with 16 bases remaining between them. The V gene's germline CDR1 is MNHNS and CDR2 SASEGT. This CDR3 spans 14 amino acids. DNA for the CDR3: TGTGCCAGCAGTGCTACCGGGCCCCAGGGGACCCAGTACTTC. Amino acid sequence: CASSATGPQGTQYF.

This clone was picked up one time. This rearrangement joins TRBV4-1 to TRBJ1-2; no definite D call. CDR1 and CDR2 (germline): MGHRA, YSYEKL. V shed 4 bases and J shed 4 bases, with 10 bases lying between them. The CDR3 covers 13 residues. The CDR3, as DNA: TGCGCCAGCAGCCTAGAATCAGGCTATGGCTACACCTTC. Translated, it gives CASSLESGYGYTF.

The V and J genes are TRBV4-3 and TRBJ2-5; perhaps TRBD2 as D (6 bases). Germline lookup yields CDR1 LGHNA and CDR2 YSLEER. V was pared by 4 bases and J by 9 bases, with 18 bases between. The CDR3 spans 14 residues. The CDR3 sequence: CASSPGTSFPAQYF. CDR3 coding DNA: TGCGCCAGCAGCCCCGGGACTTCATTTCCCGCCCAGTACTTC.

The chain is built from TRBV29-1 and TRBJ1-2; D unresolved. CDR3 length equals 12 residues. The germline V gene encodes CDR1 SQVTM and CDR2 ANQGSEA. V dropped 1 base and J dropped 8 bases, with 11 bases sitting between them. CDR3 nucleotide sequence: TGCAGCGTTGAAGTCCGGGTTGGGGGCTACACCTTC. Its translation is CSVEVRVGGYTF.